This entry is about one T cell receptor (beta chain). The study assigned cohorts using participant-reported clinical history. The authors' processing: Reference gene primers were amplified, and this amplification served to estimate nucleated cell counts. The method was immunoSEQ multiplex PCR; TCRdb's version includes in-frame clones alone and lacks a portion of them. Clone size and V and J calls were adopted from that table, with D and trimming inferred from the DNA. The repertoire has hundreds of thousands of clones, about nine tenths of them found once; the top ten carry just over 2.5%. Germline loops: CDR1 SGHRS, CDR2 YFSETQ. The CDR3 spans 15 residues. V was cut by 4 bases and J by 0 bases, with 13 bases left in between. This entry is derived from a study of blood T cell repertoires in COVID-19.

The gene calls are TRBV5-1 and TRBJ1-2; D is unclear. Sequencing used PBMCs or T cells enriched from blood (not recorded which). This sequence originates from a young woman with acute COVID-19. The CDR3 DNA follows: TGCGCCAGCAGCCCCGCGGGGTTTGCTAACTATGGCTACACCTTC. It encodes CASSPAGFANYGYTF.